Below are 29 T cell receptor beta chains sequenced from a single sample in a study of radiation and T cells in renal cell carcinoma. TCRdb's copy holds only in-frame clones and misses some; the assay was immunoSEQ multiplex PCR. The sample includes tens of thousands of clones, 70% to 80% of them seen just once. The time point here: blood 2 weeks post-SBRT. The treatment denotes: 15 Gy SBRT to primary tumor, nephrectomy 4 weeks later. Specimen: blood, collected from a patient whose treatment included radiotherapy and nephrectomy. These receptors were collected from a man in his sixties with renal cell carcinoma.

The chain carries TRBV4-3 and TRBJ1-6; 12 bases are a match to TRBD1. Germline lookup yields CDR1 LGHNA and CDR2 YSLEER. The CDR3 has 15 residues. V lost 0 bases and J lost 11; bases outside the gene matches: 2. CDR3 protein: CASSQEGTGGTPLHF. CDR3 sequence (DNA): TGCGCCAGCAGCCAAGAAGGGACAGGGGGCACACCCCTCCACTTT.

The rearrangement links TRBV29-1 to TRBJ1-1; the D is unclear. The CDR3 sequence is 12 residues long. Germline loops: CDR1 SQVTM, CDR2 ANQGSEA. Trimming shortened V by 4 bases and J by 5 bases, and 11 bases separated the two germline ends. CDR3 region: CSVGRHRTEAFF. The CDR3 coding sequence is TGCAGCGTTGGGAGACACCGGACTGAAGCTTTCTTT.

This clone was seen many times. The chain recombines TRBV6-4 with TRBJ1-5; D remains ambiguous. This CDR3 spans 13 amino acids. Germline loops: CDR1 MRHNA, CDR2 SNTAGT. Trimming stripped 4 bases from V and 6 bases from J, with 10 bases between. DNA of the CDR3: TGTGCCAGCAGTGTCTGGGGAGGTCAGCCCCAGCATTTT. Translation gives CASSVWGGQPQHF.

The V gene is TRBV14, the J gene TRBJ2-1; 13 bases are shared with TRBD2. The CDR3 consists of 15 residues. V was pared by 4 bases and J by 10 bases, with 7 bases of the junction left unmatched. Germline CDR1 SGHDN, CDR2 FVKESK. The CDR3 is CASSPRTSGRWEQFF. In nucleotides, the CDR3 is TGTGCCAGCAGCCCCCGGACTAGCGGGAGATGGGAGCAGTTCTTC.

V usage is TRBV21-1 and J usage is TRBJ2-3; the table's D call, TRBD1, has no DNA check behind it. TRBV21-1 is a pseudogene locus. The CDR3 covers 15 residues. CDR3 nucleotide sequence: TGTGCCAGCGTGACGACAGGGACAGGGACAGATACGCAGTATTTT. This translates into CASVTTGTGTDTQYF.

The chain links TRBV27 to TRBJ1-1; tentative D call: TRBD1 (5 bases). Trimming took off 8 bases at V and 5 bases at J, with 9 bases between the two ends. Germline lookup yields CDR1 MNHEY and CDR2 SMNVEV (reference sequence). This CDR3 contains 11 residues. CDR3 in amino acids: CASRGETEAFF. The CDR3 DNA reads TGTGCCAGCCGGGGGGAAACTGAAGCTTTCTTT.

The V call is TRBV5-1, the J call TRBJ2-2; tentative D call: TRBD2 (5 bases). Per the germline V gene, CDR1 is SGHRS and CDR2 is YFSETQ. The V end was cut by 6 bases, the J end by 1 base, with 13 bases between. The CDR3 is made up of 15 amino acids. The CDR3 is CASKRAALNTGELFF. The CDR3 DNA sequence: TGCGCCAGCAAGAGGGCGGCCTTGAACACCGGGGAGCTGTTTTTT.

The rearrangement uses TRBV19 and TRBJ2-7, with 8 bases fitting TRBD2. Germline assignment: CDR1 LNHDA and CDR2 SQIVND (reference sequence). V was clipped by 5 bases and J by 2 bases; unmatched bases: 8. The CDR3 has 15 residues. CDR3 amino acids: CASSLASGGAYEQYF. In DNA, the CDR3 is TGTGCCAGTAGTCTCGCTTCCGGGGGGGCCTACGAGCAGTACTTC.

J is TRBJ1-1 and V is TRBV19; D gene uncertain. Trimming removed 3 bases at V and 5 bases at J, with 4 bases between. The V gene's germline CDR1 is LNHDA and CDR2 SQIVND (reference sequence). This CDR3 has 11 residues. CDR3 amino acids: CASSMWTEAFF. The CDR3 coding sequence is TGTGCCAGTAGTATGTGGACTGAAGCTTTCTTT.

The chain uses TRBV15 and TRBJ2-3; D not resolved. Per germline, CDR1 LNHNV and CDR2 YYDKDF (reference sequence). The V gene lost 0 bases and the J gene lost 1 base, with 11 bases spanning the gap. The CDR3 length is 16 residues. The CDR3 here is CATSRDRFGRTDTQYF. DNA of the CDR3: TGTGCCACCAGCAGAGATCGGTTTGGGCGCACAGATACGCAGTATTTT.

The V gene is TRBV4-3, the J gene TRBJ1-5; D uncertain. Germline CDR1 is LGHNA and CDR2 is YSLEER. The CDR3 covers 14 residues. Trimming shortened V by 1 base and J by 4 bases, and 8 bases separated the two germline ends. The CDR3 protein is CASSQVPSNQPQHF. CDR3 bases: TGCGCCAGCAGCCAAGTTCCGAGTAATCAGCCCCAGCATTTT.

CDR3 nucleotides: TGTGCCAGCAGCGTAGCAGCGGGAGGGGGGTATTCCTACAATGAGCAGTTCTTC. The encoded protein is CASSVAAGGGYSYNEQFF. This chain joins TRBV9 and TRBJ2-1; the match to TRBD2 covers 10 bases. Germline CDR1 reads SGDLS; CDR2 reads YYNGEE. This CDR3 is 18 amino acids long. V shed 0 bases and J 1 base; nucleotides not matched to a gene: 7.

V gene TRBV11-3 combines with J gene TRBJ2-5, with 7 bases that match TRBD1. The V segment lost 4 bases and the J segment 5 bases; nucleotides outside the gene matches: 16. Germline V CDR1 and CDR2: SGHNT, YENEEA. The length of the CDR3 is 17 residues. Here the CDR3 reads CASSSTKGGAIWETQYF. In DNA form, the CDR3 reads TGTGCCAGCAGCTCCACTAAAGGGGGCGCAATTTGGGAGACCCAGTACTTC.

The V call is TRBV5-6, the J call TRBJ2-3; no clear D gene. CDR1 and CDR2 from the germline V gene are SGHDT and YYEEEE. V was trimmed by 0 bases and J by 0 bases, leaving 14 bases between them. This CDR3 has 17 residues. The DNA of the CDR3 is TGTGCCAGCAGCTTGGTTTTCGTGAGCCCTAGCACAGATACGCAGTATTTT. Its protein product is CASSLVFVSPSTDTQYF.

The chain links TRBV6-6 to TRBJ2-1, with 8 nucleotides matching TRBD2. Germline V lookup: CDR1 MNHNY, CDR2 SVGAGI (reference sequence). This CDR3 is built from 16 residues. V shed 7 bases, J shed 9 bases, and the junction held 17 bases outside the gene matches. CDR3 residues: CASTTQRAGVKGEQFF. CDR3 DNA sequence: TGTGCCAGCACCACGCAAAGAGCGGGAGTGAAGGGTGAGCAGTTCTTC.

The chain carries TRBV18 and TRBJ2-3; D remains unclear. Per the germline V gene, CDR1 is KGHSH and CDR2 is LQKENI. The CDR3 covers 13 residues. V lost 2 bases, J lost 5 bases, and 8 bases lay in between. CDR3 loop: CASSPTILDTQYF. The CDR3 DNA reads as TGTGCCAGCTCACCAACTATACTAGATACGCAGTATTTT.

The chain is built from TRBV7-9 and TRBJ2-7, with 7 bases that match TRBD1. The trim removed 5 bases at V and 4 bases at J, leaving 2 bases unmatched. The CDR3 is made up of 12 amino acids. CDR1 SEHNR and CDR2 FQNEAQ come from the germline V gene (reference sequence). The CDR3 loop is CASSPTGYEQYF. DNA of the CDR3: TGTGCCAGCAGCCCGACAGGGTACGAGCAGTACTTC.

This clone was counted once. The rearrangement joins TRBV11-3 to TRBJ1-1, with D unclear. This CDR3 is built from 12 residues. Per the germline V gene, CDR1 is SGHNT and CDR2 is YENEEA. Between the trimmed V and J ends, which lost 0 bases and 4 bases, there was a span of 3 bases. The CDR3 DNA is TGTGCCAGCAGCTTAGATGTCACTGAAGCTTTCTTT. This gives the protein CASSLDVTEAFF.

The chain uses TRBV6-5 and TRBJ1-2, with D tentatively TRBD1 (5 bases). V lost 0 bases and J lost 5, with 10 bases in between. The length of the CDR3 is 14 residues. CDR1 and CDR2 (germline): MNHEY, SVGAGI. The CDR3 DNA sequence: TGTGCCAGCAGTTACTCGACGGGGGGGTATGGCTACACCTTC. Protein product: CASSYSTGGYGYTF.

This clone was picked up a small number of times. The chain uses TRBV11-3 and TRBJ1-1, with 7 nucleotides matching TRBD1. The germline V gene encodes CDR1 SGHNT and CDR2 YENEEA. The CDR3 contains 14 residues. J gave up 2 bases and V 2 bases, and 2 bases lay outside the gene matches. CDR3 region: CASSLRQGNTEAFF. Written as DNA, the CDR3 is TGTGCCAGCAGCTTAAGACAGGGAAACACTGAAGCTTTCTTT.

CDR3 sequence: CASSYSDYGYTF. CDR3 DNA sequence: TGTGCCAGCAGTTACTCTGACTATGGCTACACCTTC. The chain uses TRBV6-6 and TRBJ1-2; D call uncertain. The CDR3 runs 12 residues. Germline lookup yields CDR1 MNHNY and CDR2 SVGAGI (reference sequence). The ends were cut back, 0 bases at V and 3 bases at J, with 2 bases in the middle.

The genes are TRBV14 and TRBJ2-7; TRBD2 might be the D (6 bases). The length of the CDR3 is 17 residues. Germline loops: CDR1 SGHDN, CDR2 FVKESK. V shed 0 bases and J shed 0 bases, with 15 bases lying between them. CDR3 sequence: CASSQEYLDGSSYEQYV. As DNA, the CDR3 is TGTGCCAGCAGCCAAGAGTATCTGGACGGGAGCTCCTACGAGCAGTACGTC.

V gene TRBV15 combines with J gene TRBJ1-2, with TRBD1 as a possible D gene (6 bases). The V end lost 0 bases, the J end lost 8 bases, and 13 bases lay between the germline ends. CDR3 length equals 14 residues. CDR1 LNHNV and CDR2 YYDKDF come from the germline V gene (reference sequence). Here the CDR3 DNA reads TGTGCCACCAGCAGAGATTTTTCAGGGGACGGCTACACCTTC. Its protein product is CATSRDFSGDGYTF. The entire variable domain, with the rest obtained from reference TRBV15 and TRBJ1-2, is as follows: DAMVIQNPRYQVTQFGKPVTLSCSQTLNHNVMYWYQQKSSQAPKLLFHYYDKDFNNEADTPDNFQSRRPNTSFCFLDIRSPGLGDTAMYLCATSRDFSGDGYTFGSGTRLTVV.

The table lists this clone with a few counts. The V call is TRBV10-3, the J call TRBJ1-1, with 12 bases fitting TRBD1. The CDR3 extends over 16 amino acids. Trimming removed 5 bases from V and 4 bases from J; junction bases left unmatched: 8. From germline, CDR1 is ENHRY and CDR2 SYGVKD. CDR3 nucleotide sequence: TGTGCCATCAGTTCCGGGACAGGGGGCCGTGGCACTGAAGCTTTCTTT. Encoded protein: CAISSGTGGRGTEAFF.

V and J are TRBV5-4 and TRBJ2-7; 12 bases match TRBD2. Losses at the gene ends were 4 bases for V and 5 bases for J; bases not matched to a gene: 10. CDR3 length equals 16 residues. Germline loops: CDR1 SGHNT, CDR2 YYREEE (reference sequence). CDR3 sequence: CASSLGLAGGPNEQYV. CDR3 bases: TGTGCCAGCAGCCTCGGCCTAGCGGGAGGGCCTAACGAGCAGTACGTC.

The V call is TRBV11-2, the J call TRBJ2-5; D possibly corresponds to TRBD2 (7 bases). This CDR3 is built from 17 residues. Trimming left V 1 base short and J 1 base short, with 16 bases between. Germline loops: CDR1 SGHAT, CDR2 FQNNGV. CDR3 protein: CASSLGLGGGVQETQYF. CDR3 coding DNA: TGTGCCAGCAGCTTAGGGTTAGGGGGAGGGGTCCAAGAGACCCAGTACTTC.

This rearrangement joins TRBV9 to TRBJ2-1; TRBD1 matches at 7 bases. The CDR3 covers 15 residues. CDR1 SGDLS and CDR2 YYNGEE come from the germline V gene. V shed 0 bases and J 5 bases; nucleotides not matched to a gene: 5. The CDR3 DNA reads TGTGCCAGCAGCGTAGGAGACAGGGACGACAATGAGCAGTTCTTC. This codes for CASSVGDRDDNEQFF.

This chain connects TRBV7-2 to TRBJ1-1; 7 positions agree with TRBD1. The CDR3 totals 13 residues. V was pared by 4 bases and J by 5 bases, with 4 bases of the junction left unmatched. Germline assignment: CDR1 SGHTA and CDR2 FQGNSA. CDR3 in DNA: TGTGCCAGCAGCTCAGGGGGTAGGACTGAAGCTTTCTTT. It translates to CASSSGGRTEAFF.

V is TRBV6-1 and J is TRBJ2-3; weak D call: TRBD2 (5 bases). The CDR3 totals 15 residues. The V and J ends lost 2 bases and 3 bases respectively, with 12 bases between them. Germline CDR1 reads MNHNS; CDR2 reads SASEGT. CDR3 protein: CASSEPGSGTDTQYF. The CDR3 DNA reads as TGTGCCAGCAGTGAACCGGGGTCAGGAACAGATACGCAGTATTTT.